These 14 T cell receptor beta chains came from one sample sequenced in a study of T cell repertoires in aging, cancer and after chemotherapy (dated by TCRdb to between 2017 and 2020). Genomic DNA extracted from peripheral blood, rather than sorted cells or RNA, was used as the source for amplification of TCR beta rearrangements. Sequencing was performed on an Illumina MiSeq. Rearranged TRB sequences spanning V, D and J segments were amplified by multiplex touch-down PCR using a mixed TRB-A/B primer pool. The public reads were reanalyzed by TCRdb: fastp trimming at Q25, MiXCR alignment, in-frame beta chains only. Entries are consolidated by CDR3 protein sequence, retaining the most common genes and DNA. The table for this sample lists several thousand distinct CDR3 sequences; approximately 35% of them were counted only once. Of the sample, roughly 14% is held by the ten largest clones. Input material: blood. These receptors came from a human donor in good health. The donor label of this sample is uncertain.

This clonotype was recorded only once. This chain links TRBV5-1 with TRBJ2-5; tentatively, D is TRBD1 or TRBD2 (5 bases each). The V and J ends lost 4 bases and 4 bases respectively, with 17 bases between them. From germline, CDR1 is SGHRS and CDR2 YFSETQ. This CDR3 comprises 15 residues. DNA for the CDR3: TGCGCCAGCAGCGTACTTCCGGGGCTTGGAGAGACCCAGTACTTC. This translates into CASSVLPGLGETQYF.

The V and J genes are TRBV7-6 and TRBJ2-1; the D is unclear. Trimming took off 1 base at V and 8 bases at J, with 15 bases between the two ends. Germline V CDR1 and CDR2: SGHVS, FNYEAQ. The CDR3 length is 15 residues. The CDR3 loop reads CASSLGGPGVYEQFF. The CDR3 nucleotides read TGTGCCAGCAGCTTAGGAGGTCCAGGAGTGTATGAGCAGTTCTTC. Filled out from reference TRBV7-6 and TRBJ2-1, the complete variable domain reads GAGVSQSPRYKVTKRGQDVALRCDPISGHVSLYWYRQALGQGPEFLTYFNYEAQQDKSGLPNDRFSAERPEGSISTLTIQRTEQRDSAMYRCASSLGGPGVYEQFFGPGTRLTVL.

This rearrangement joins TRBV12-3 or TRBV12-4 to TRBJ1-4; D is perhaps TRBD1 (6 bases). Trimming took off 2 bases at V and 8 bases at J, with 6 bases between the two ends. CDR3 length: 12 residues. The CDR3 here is CASSLRGEKLFF. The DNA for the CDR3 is TGTGCCAGCAGTTTAAGGGGGGAAAAACTGTTTTTT.

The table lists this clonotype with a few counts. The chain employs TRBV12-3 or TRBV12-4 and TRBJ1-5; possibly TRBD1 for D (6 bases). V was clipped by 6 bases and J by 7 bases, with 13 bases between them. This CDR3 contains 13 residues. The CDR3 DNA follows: TGTGCCAGCAGCCGGAGCGGGGGCCAGCCCCAGCATTTT. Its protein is CASSRSGGQPQHF.

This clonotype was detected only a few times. The CDR3 nucleotides read TGTGCCAGCAGCCCCATCCCTAGAGGCGGGGGCCCCGAGCAGTACTTC. As protein: CASSPIPRGGGPEQYF. The chain carries TRBV13 and TRBJ2-7; a possible D gene is TRBD2 (7 bases). The V end lost 5 bases, the J end lost 6 bases, and 23 bases lay between the germline ends. Per germline, CDR1 PRHDT and CDR2 FYEKMQ (reference sequence). The CDR3 has 16 amino acids.

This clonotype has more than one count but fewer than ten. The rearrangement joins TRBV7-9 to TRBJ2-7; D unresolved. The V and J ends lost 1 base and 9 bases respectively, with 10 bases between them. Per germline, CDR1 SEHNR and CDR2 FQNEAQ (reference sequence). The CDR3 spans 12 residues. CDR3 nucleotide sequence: TGTGCCAGCAGCTTAGATTCGGTCAGGCAGTACTTC. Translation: CASSLDSVRQYF.

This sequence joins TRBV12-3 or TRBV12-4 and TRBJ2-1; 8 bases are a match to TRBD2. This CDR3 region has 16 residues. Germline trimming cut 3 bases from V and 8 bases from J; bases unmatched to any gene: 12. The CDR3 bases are TGTGCCAGCAGTTTCGAGGGACTAGAGTCATTCCATGAGCAGTTCTTC. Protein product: CASSFEGLESFHEQFF.

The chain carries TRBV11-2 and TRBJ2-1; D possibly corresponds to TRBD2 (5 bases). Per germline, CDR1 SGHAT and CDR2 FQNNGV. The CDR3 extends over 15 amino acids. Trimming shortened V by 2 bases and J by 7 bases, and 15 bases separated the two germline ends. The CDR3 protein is CASSLSSPVKNEQFF. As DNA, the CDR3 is TGTGCCAGCAGCTTATCTAGCCCCGTAAAAAATGAGCAGTTCTTC.

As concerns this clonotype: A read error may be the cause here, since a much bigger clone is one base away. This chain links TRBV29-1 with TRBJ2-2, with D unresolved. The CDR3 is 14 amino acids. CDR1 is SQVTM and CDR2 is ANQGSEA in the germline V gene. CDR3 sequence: CSVEGPMNTRELFF. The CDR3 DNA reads TGCAGCGTTGAAGGGCCGATGAACACCAGGGAGCTGTTTTTT.

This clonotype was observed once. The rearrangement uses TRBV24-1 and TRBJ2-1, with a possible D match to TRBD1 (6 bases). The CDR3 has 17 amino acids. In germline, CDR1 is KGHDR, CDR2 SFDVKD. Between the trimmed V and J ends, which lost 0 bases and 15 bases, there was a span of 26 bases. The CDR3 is CATSDLERSNRAEGMFF. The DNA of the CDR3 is TGTGCCACCAGTGATTTGGAACGGTCGAACAGGGCTGAAGGTATGTTCTTC.

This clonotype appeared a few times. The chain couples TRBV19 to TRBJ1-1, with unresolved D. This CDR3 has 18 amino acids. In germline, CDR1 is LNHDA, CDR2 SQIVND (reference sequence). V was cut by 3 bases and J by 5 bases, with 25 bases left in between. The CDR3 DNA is TGTGCCAGTAGTATTTCTCGGGTCGGTTATCTTGTGGGAACTGAAGCTTTCTTT. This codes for CASSISRVGYLVGTEAFF. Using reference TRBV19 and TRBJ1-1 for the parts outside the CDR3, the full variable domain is DGGITQSPKYLFRKEGQNVTLSCEQNLNHDAMYWYRQDPGQGLRLIYYSQIVNDFQKGDIAEGYSVSREKKESFPLTVTSAQKNPTAFYLCASSISRVGYLVGTEAFFGQGTRLTVV.

Written as DNA, the CDR3 is TGTGCCAGCAGCTTGGAGACTAGCACAGATACGCAGTATTTT. This encodes CASSLETSTDTQYF. V usage is TRBV5-6 and J usage is TRBJ2-3, with unresolved D. V lost 0 bases and J 0 bases, leaving 5 bases between the germline ends. Per germline, CDR1 SGHDT and CDR2 YYEEEE. This CDR3 region has 14 residues.

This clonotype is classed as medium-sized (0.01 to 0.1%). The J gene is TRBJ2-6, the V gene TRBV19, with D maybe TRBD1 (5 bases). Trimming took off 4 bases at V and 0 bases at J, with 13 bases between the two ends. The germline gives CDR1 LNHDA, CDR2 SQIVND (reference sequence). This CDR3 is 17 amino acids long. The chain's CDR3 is CASSKQQGSSGANVLTF. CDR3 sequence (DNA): TGTGCCAGTAGTAAACAGCAGGGAAGCTCTGGGGCCAACGTCCTGACTTTC.

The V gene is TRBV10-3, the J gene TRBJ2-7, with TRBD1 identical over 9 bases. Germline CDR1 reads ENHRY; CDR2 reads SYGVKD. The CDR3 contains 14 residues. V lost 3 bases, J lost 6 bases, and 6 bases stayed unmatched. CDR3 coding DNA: TGTGCCATCAGTGACCCCGGACAGGGGCGCGAGCAGTACTTC. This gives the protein CAISDPGQGREQYF.